This record concerns one T cell receptor beta chain sequence. What it binds is not known. This sample was included in a study of T cell responses to AZD1222 COVID-19 vaccine. Study-level points and caveats: The study found vaccine-associated CD4 TCRs spanning spike, dominant at 160-218 and 743-854. Mostly white British, mostly female donors; authors suggested clonal diversity may be underestimated. The peak T cell response came first, and repertoires were sampled only after it.

Profiling relied on immunoSEQ multiplex PCR, and the TCRdb table lists in-frame clones only, not all of them. The repertoire holds approximately 100,000 clones, 91% seen once, with roughly 6.9% in the top ten. This CDR3 is 15 amino acids long. V was cut by 1 base and J by 4 bases, with 13 bases left in between. Germline V CDR1 and CDR2: LGHNA, YNFKEQ. Specimen: peripheral blood, collected on day 0 of AZD1222 vaccination. The chain uses TRBV4-2 and TRBJ2-5, with a weak D call TRBD2 (5 bases). This TCR derives from an adult in good health. The CDR3 bases are TGTGCCAGCAGCCAAGGATCCAGCGGCGCAGAGACCCAGTACTTC. Translation: CASSQGSSGAETQYF.